Listed here are 17 T cell receptor beta chains from one sample, sequenced in a study of blood T cell repertoires in COVID-19. Only in-frame clones appear in the TCRdb table, and some are missing; sequencing was by immunoSEQ multiplex PCR. The sample contains tens of thousands of clones, 60% to 80% of which appear only once. The specimen sequenced was PBMCs or T cells enriched from blood (not recorded which). The source of these receptors is a woman between 45 and 60 years old with acute COVID-19.

The chain couples TRBV9 to TRBJ1-6; weak D call: TRBD1 (5 bases). V was pared by 2 bases and J by 11 bases, with 17 bases between. The CDR3 is 15 residues long. CDR1 is SGDLS and CDR2 is YYNGEE in the germline V gene. The CDR3 nucleotides read TGTGCCAGCAGCGTCAGCCCTAGTCAGGGTACACCCCTCCACTTT. This sequence encodes CASSVSPSQGTPLHF.

This clone came up a few times. This chain connects TRBV5-5 to TRBJ1-6, with D possibly TRBD1 on 5 matching bases. CDR1 and CDR2 from the germline V gene are SGHKS and YYEKEE (reference sequence). V was cut by 0 bases and J by 9 bases, with 10 bases left in between. The CDR3 has 14 residues. CDR3 loop: CASSLEGLSSPLHF. DNA of the CDR3: TGTGCCAGCAGCTTGGAGGGGCTGAGTTCACCCCTCCACTTT.

This sequence joins TRBV7-8 and TRBJ1-1; 7 bases fit TRBD1. CDR1 SGHVS and CDR2 FQNEAQ come from the germline V gene. J gave up 1 base and V 4 bases, and 6 bases lay outside the gene matches. The CDR3 totals 15 residues. CDR3 sequence: CASSSQGTANTEAFF. The CDR3 DNA reads TGTGCCAGCAGCTCCCAAGGGACAGCGAACACTGAAGCTTTCTTT.

The chain joins TRBV2 to TRBJ1-4, with 10 bases matching TRBD1. In germline, CDR1 is SNHLY, CDR2 FYNNEI. Unmatched junction bases numbered 4, after V lost 4 bases and J lost 8 bases. This CDR3 spans 14 amino acids. CDR3 coding DNA: TGTGCCAGCAGTGGAAGGACAGGGGGAGAAAAACTGTTTTTT. Amino acid sequence: CASSGRTGGEKLFF.

This chain joins TRBV7-9 and TRBJ1-1; 8 nucleotides match TRBD1. Germline values: CDR1 SEHNR, CDR2 FQNEAQ (reference sequence). There are 14 residues in the CDR3. Unmatched junction bases numbered 7, after V lost 6 bases and J lost 4 bases. CDR3 protein: CASRMVDRATEAFF. The CDR3 bases are TGTGCCAGCAGAATGGTGGACAGGGCCACTGAAGCTTTCTTT.

The chain combines TRBV6-5 with TRBJ1-6; D possibly corresponds to TRBD1 (6 bases). The CDR3 length is 14 residues. CDR1 is MNHEY, CDR2 SVGAGI, per germline. Trimming stripped 6 bases from V and 5 bases from J, with 11 bases between. The CDR3 nucleotides are TGTGCCAGCAGATCCGGACAGAATAATTCACCCCTCCACTTT. Encoded protein: CASRSGQNNSPLHF.

In DNA form, the CDR3 reads TGTGCCTGGTTTAGGGGGACACCATACAATGAGCAGTTCTTC. This gives the protein CAWFRGTPYNEQFF. The V call is TRBV30, the J call TRBJ2-1; D may be TRBD1 (6 bases). V lost 5 bases and J lost 4, with 15 bases in between. The CDR3 extends over 14 amino acids. The V gene's germline CDR1 is GTSNPN and CDR2 SVGIG (reference sequence).

The chain recombines TRBV25-1 with TRBJ1-5; TRBD1 might be the D (5 bases). This CDR3 has 13 amino acids. The germline V gene encodes CDR1 MGHDK and CDR2 SYGVNS. V dropped 6 bases and J dropped 7 bases, with 13 bases sitting between them. The CDR3 sequence: CASSHGGNQPQHF. CDR3 nucleotides: TGTGCCAGCAGCCACGGGGGGAACCAGCCCCAGCATTTT.

V and J are TRBV7-9 and TRBJ1-4; D not resolved. This CDR3 region has 15 residues. Germline V gene lookup returns CDR1 SEHNR and CDR2 FQNEAQ (reference sequence). V dropped 3 bases and J dropped 3 bases, with 11 bases sitting between them. The CDR3 bases are TGTGCCAGCAGCTTTGGGCAGAGCTCTAATGAAAAACTGTTTTTT. It yields the protein CASSFGQSSNEKLFF.

V and J are TRBV7-2 and TRBJ2-7; 7 bases match TRBD1. The length of the CDR3 is 14 residues. After removal of 5 bases from V and 3 bases from J, the junction contained 7 bases not matched to a gene. The germline CDR1 and CDR2 sequences are SGHTA and FQGNSA. CDR3 coding DNA: TGTGCCAGCAGCCTCCCCGGGACAGTCTACGAGCAGTACTTC. It codes for CASSLPGTVYEQYF.

The chain combines TRBV7-2 with TRBJ2-2; a possible D gene is TRBD2 (6 bases). CDR1 and CDR2 from the germline V gene are SGHTA and FQGNSA. Trimming left V 2 bases short and J 9 bases short, with 16 bases between. The CDR3 has 15 amino acids. In DNA, the CDR3 is TGTGCCAGCAGCTTATCCCCGACTAGAGACAGGGAGCTGTTTTTT. Protein sequence: CASSLSPTRDRELFF.

V is TRBV28 and J is TRBJ1-2; TRBD1 aligns across 7 bases. Germline loops: CDR1 MDHEN, CDR2 SYDVKM. V was pared by 2 bases and J by 3 bases, with 3 bases of the junction left unmatched. The CDR3 is 14 amino acids. The CDR3 sequence is CASSLAQGYYGYTF. The CDR3, as DNA: TGTGCCAGCAGTTTAGCACAGGGGTACTATGGCTACACCTTC.

The gene calls are TRBV7-6 and TRBJ2-1; 9 bases map to TRBD2. The germline gives CDR1 SGHVS, CDR2 FNYEAQ. The CDR3 runs 15 residues. Trimming took 4 bases from V and 8 from J; bases not matched to a gene: 9. The CDR3 nucleotides are TGTGCCAGCAGCTCCACCGGGACTAGCTTCGATGAGCAGTTCTTC. Its protein product is CASSSTGTSFDEQFF.

This clone appeared a few times. The chain carries TRBV6-5 and TRBJ1-5; D may be TRBD1 (5 bases). The germline V and J ends were trimmed by 6 bases and 11 bases, with 20 bases remaining between them. Germline CDR1 and CDR2: MNHEY and SVGAGI. This CDR3 spans 14 amino acids. CDR3 bases: TGTGCCAGCAGGGAGGGACCGGGACGCCGGGCCCAGCATTTT. Encoded protein: CASREGPGRRAQHF.

The CDR3 loop is CASSLAGGLSYEQYF. The CDR3 DNA follows: TGTGCCAGCAGTTTAGCGGGCGGGCTCTCCTACGAGCAGTACTTC. The chain joins TRBV28 to TRBJ2-7, with a possible D match to TRBD2 (5 bases). In germline, CDR1 is MDHEN, CDR2 SYDVKM. The CDR3 sequence is 15 residues long. Deletions cut 2 bases from V and 0 bases from J, with 11 bases between.

This sequence joins TRBV14 and TRBJ1-6; no reliable D call. The germline V and J ends were trimmed by 3 bases and 9 bases, with 12 bases remaining between them. This CDR3 contains 14 residues. The germline V gene encodes CDR1 SGHDN and CDR2 FVKESK. This CDR3 reads CASSQNPRSSPLHF. In DNA, the CDR3 is TGTGCCAGCAGCCAGAACCCGCGGAGTTCACCCCTCCACTTT.

The chain links TRBV19 to TRBJ1-5; D perhaps matches TRBD1 (6 bases). V was cut by 5 bases and J by 3 bases, with 17 bases left in between. Germline CDR1 reads LNHDA; CDR2 reads SQIVND (reference sequence). The CDR3 totals 16 residues. The CDR3 region has the DNA TGTGCCAGTAGTCCTGGTCGACAGGTCAACAATCAGCCCCAGCATTTT. It encodes CASSPGRQVNNQPQHF.